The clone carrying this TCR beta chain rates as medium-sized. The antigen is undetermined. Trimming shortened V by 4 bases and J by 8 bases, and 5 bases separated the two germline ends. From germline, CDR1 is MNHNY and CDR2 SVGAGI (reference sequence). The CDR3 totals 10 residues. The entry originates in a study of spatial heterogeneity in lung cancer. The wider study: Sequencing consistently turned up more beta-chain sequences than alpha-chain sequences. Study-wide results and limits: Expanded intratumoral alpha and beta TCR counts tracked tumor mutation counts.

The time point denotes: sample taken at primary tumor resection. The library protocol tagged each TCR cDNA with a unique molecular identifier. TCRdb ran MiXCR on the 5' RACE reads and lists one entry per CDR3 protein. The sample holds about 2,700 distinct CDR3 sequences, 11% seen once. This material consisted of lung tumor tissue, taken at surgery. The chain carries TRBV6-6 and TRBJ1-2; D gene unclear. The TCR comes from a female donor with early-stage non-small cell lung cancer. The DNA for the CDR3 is TGTGCCAGCAGTTCAGCCGGCTACACCTTC. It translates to CASSSAGYTF.